The clone carrying this T cell receptor (beta chain) occurred once. Its specificity is unknown. V lost 4 bases to trimming and J lost 0 bases; unmatched junction nucleotides: 4. Germline V gene lookup returns CDR1 LNHDA and CDR2 SQIVND (reference sequence). The length of the CDR3 is 15 residues. The sample originates from a study of cytomegalovirus exposure and HLA in healthy donors. For the study at large: A prior analysis found about 110 million unique TCR beta sequences from around 180 million T cells. Study findings and constraints: TCR beta chain V- and J-gene trimming was linked, in a later analysis, to a missense variant in DCLRE1C. Based on reports, TCR beta sequences accurately predicted HLA-A and HLA-B alleles for most subjects.

Primers for the PCR totalled 60 Vbeta and 13 Jbeta. Sequenced by immunoSEQ multiplex PCR; TCRdb stores in-frame clones only, minus some. The sample yields 60,000 to 85,000 clones, 65% to 80% seen once. At sampling all donors were nominally healthy, likely with unrecorded immune exposures. J is TRBJ2-7 and V is TRBV19; TRBD1 matches at 9 bases. This TCR was recovered from a male donor in good health and CMV-seropositive. Source material: PBMCs. Here the CDR3 reads CASSTSTGGSYEQYF. CDR3 bases: TGTGCCAGTAGTACCTCGACAGGGGGCTCCTACGAGCAGTACTTC.